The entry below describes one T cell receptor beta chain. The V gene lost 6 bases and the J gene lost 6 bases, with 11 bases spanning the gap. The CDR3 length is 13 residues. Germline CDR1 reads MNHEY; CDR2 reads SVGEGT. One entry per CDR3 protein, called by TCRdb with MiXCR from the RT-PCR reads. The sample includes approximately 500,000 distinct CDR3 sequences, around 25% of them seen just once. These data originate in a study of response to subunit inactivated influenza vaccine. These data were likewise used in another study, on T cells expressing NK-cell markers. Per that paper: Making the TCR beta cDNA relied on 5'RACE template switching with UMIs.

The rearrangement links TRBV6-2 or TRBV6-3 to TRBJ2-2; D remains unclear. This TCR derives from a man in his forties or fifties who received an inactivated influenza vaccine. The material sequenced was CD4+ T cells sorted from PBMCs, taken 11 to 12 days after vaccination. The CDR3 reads CASSHTVAGELFF. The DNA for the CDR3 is TGTGCCAGCAGCCACACGGTGGCCGGGGAGCTGTTTTTT.